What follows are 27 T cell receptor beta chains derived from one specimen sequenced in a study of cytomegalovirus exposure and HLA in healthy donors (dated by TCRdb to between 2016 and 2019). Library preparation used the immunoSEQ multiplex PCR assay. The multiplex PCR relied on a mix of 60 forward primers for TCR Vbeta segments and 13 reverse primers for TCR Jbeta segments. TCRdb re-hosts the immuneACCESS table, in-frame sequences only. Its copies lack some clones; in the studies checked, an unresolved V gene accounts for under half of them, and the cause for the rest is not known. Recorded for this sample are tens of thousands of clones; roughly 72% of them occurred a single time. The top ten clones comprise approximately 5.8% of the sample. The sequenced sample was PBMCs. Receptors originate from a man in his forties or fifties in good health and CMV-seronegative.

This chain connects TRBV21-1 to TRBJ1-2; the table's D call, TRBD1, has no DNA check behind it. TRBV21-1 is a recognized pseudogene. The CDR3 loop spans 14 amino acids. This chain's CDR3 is CASSKGTVNYGYTF. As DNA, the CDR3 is TGTGCCAGCAGCAAAGGGACAGTAAACTATGGCTACACCTTC.

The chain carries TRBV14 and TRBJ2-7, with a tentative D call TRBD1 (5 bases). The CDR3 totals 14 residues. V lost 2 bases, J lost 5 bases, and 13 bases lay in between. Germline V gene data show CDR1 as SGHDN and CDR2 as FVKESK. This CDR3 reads CASSQYGRVDEQYF. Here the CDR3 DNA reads TGTGCCAGCAGCCAATATGGCAGGGTCGACGAGCAGTACTTC. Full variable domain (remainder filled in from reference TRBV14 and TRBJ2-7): EAGVTQFPSHSVIEKGQTVTLRCDPISGHDNLYWYRRVMGKEIKFLLHFVKESKQDESGMPNNRFLAERTGGTYSTLKVQPAELEDSGVYFCASSQYGRVDEQYFGPGTRLTVT.

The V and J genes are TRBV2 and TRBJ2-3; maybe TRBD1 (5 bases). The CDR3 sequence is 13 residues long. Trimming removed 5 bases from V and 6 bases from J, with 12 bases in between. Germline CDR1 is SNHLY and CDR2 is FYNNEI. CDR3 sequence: CASSPTGDDTQYF. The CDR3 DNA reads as TGTGCCAGCAGTCCCACAGGTGATGATACGCAGTATTTT.

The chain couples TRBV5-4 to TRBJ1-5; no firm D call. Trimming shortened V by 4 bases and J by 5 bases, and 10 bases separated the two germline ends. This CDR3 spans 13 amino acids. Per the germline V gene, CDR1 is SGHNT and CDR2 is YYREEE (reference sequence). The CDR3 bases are TGTGCCAGCAGCCGCGGCGGAGATCAGCCCCAGCATTTT. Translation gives CASSRGGDQPQHF.

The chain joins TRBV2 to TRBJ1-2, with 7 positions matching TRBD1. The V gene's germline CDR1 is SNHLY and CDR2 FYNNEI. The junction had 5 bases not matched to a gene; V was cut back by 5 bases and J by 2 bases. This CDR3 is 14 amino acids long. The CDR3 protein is CASSLQQGNYGYTF. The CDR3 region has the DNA TGTGCCAGCAGTCTACAACAGGGGAACTATGGCTACACCTTC. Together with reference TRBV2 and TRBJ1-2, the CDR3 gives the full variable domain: EPEVTQTPSHQVTQMGQEVILRCVPISNHLYFYWYRQILGQKVEFLVSFYNNEISEKSEIFDDQFSVERPDGSNFTLKIRSTKLEDSAMYFCASSLQQGNYGYTFGSGTRLTVV.

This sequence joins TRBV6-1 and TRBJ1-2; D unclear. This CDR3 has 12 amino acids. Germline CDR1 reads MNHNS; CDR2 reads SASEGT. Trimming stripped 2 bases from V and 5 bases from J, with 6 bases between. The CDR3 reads CASSENRYGYTF. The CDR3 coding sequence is TGTGCCAGCAGTGAAAACAGATATGGCTACACCTTC.

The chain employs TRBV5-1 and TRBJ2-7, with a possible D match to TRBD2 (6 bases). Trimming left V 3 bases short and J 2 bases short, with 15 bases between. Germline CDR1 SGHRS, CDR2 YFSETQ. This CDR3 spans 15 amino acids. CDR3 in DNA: TGCGCCAGCAGCTCCGAACTAGCAGCCGCCTACGAGCAGTACTTC. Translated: CASSSELAAAYEQYF.

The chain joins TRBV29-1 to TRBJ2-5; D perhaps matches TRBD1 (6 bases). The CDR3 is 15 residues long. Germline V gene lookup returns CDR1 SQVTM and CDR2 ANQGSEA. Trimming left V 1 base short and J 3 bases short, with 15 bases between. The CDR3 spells CSVEAVGRDKETQYF. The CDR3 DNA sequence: TGCAGCGTTGAAGCCGTAGGCAGGGACAAAGAGACCCAGTACTTC.

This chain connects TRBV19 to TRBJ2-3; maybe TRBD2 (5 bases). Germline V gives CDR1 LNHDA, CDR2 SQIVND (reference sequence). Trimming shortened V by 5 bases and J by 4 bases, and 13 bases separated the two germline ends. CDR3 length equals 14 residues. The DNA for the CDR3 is TGTGCCAGTAGTCCGATGCGGGCGTCAGATACGCAGTATTTT. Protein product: CASSPMRASDTQYF.

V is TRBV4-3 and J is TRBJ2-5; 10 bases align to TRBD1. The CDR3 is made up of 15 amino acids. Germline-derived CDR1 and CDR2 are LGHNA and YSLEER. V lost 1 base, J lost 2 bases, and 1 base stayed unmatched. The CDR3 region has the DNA TGCGCCAGCAGCCAAGGGACAGGGGGACAAGAGACCCAGTACTTC. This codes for CASSQGTGGQETQYF.

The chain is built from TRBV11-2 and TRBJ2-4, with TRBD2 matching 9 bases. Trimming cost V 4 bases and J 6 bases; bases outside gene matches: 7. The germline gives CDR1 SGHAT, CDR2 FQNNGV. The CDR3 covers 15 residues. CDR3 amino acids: CASSSHAGGGNIQYF. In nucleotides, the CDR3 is TGTGCCAGCAGCTCCCATGCGGGGGGGGGAAACATTCAGTACTTC.

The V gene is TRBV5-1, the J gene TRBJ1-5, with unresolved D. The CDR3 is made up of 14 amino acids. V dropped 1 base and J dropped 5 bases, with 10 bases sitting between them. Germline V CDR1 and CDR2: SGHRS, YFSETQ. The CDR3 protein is CASSLTPDYQPQHF. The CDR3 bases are TGCGCCAGCAGCTTGACTCCAGACTATCAGCCCCAGCATTTT.

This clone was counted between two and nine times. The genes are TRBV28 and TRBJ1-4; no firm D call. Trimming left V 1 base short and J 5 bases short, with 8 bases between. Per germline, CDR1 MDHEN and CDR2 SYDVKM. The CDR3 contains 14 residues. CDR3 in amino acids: CASSLSQKNEKLFF. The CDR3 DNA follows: TGTGCCAGCAGTTTATCACAGAAGAATGAAAAACTGTTTTTT. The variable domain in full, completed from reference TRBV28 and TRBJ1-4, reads DVKVTQSSRYLVKRTGEKVFLECVQDMDHENMFWYRQDPGLGLRLIYFSYDVKMKEKGDIPEGYSVSREKKERFSLILESASTNQTSMYLCASSLSQKNEKLFFGSGTQLSVL.

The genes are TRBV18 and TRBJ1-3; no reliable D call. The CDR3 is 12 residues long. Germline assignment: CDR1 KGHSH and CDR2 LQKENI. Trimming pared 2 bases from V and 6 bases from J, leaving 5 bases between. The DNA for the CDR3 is TGTGCCAGCTCACCAAGCGAAAACACCATATATTTT. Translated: CASSPSENTIYF.

CDR3 sequence reads: CASSLGLNTDTQYF. CDR3 nucleotide sequence: TGTGCCAGCAGTCTCGGACTCAACACAGATACGCAGTATTTT. This sequence joins TRBV27 and TRBJ2-3, with a tentative D call TRBD2 (5 bases). Germline assignment: CDR1 MNHEY and CDR2 SMNVEV (reference sequence). V was cut by 5 bases and J by 2 bases, with 11 bases left in between. The CDR3 sequence is 14 residues long.

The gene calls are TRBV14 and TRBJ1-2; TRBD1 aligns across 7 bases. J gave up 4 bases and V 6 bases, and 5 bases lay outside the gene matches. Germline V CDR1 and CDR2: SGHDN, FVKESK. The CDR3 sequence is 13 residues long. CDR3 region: CASSRQGSYGYTF. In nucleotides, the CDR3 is TGTGCCAGCAGTCGACAGGGATCCTATGGCTACACCTTC.

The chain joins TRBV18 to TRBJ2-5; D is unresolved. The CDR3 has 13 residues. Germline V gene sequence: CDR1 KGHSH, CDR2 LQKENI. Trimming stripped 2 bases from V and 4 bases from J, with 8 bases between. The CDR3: CASSPALVETQYF. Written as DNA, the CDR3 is TGTGCCAGCTCACCAGCACTTGTAGAGACCCAGTACTTC.

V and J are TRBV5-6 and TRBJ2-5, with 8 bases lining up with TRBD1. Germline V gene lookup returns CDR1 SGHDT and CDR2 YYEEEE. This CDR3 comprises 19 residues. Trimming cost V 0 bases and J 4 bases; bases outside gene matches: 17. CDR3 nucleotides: TGTGCCAGCAGCTTGGGGGCGCAGGGGGCCCCCCTACAACGAGAGACCCAGTACTTC. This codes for CASSLGAQGAPLQRETQYF.

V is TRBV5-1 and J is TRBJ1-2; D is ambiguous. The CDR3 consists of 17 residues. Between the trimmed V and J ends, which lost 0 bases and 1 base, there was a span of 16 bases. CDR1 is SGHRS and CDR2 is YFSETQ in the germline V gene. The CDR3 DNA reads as TGCGCCAGCAGCTTGGCTTTGACTCGCGGAATTAACTATGGCTACACCTTC. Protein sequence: CASSLALTRGINYGYTF.

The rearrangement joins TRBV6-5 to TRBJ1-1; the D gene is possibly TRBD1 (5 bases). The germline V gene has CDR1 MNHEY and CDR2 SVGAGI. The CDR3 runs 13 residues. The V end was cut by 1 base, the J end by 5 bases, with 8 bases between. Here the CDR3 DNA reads TGTGCCAGCAGTTACTGGGGCGAGACTGAAGCTTTCTTT. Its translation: CASSYWGETEAFF.

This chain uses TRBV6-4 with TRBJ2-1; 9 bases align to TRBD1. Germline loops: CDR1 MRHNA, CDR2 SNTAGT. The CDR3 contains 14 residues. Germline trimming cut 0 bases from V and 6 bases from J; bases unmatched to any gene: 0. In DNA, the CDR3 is TGTGCCAGCAGTGACTCGACAGGGGGCAATGAGCAGTTCTTC. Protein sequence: CASSDSTGGNEQFF.

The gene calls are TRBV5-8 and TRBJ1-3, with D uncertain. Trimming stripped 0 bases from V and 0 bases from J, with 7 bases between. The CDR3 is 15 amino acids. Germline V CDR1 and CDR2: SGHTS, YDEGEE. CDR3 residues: CASSLGSSSGNTIYF. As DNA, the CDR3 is TGTGCCAGCAGCTTGGGTAGTTCCTCTGGAAACACCATATATTTT.

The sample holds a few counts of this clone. The CDR3 bases are TGTGCCTACAGACGGGGGGGGAACACCGGGGAGCTGTTTTTT. Translation: CAYRRGGNTGELFF. V is TRBV30 and J is TRBJ2-2, with 8 positions matching TRBD2. CDR1 is GTSNPN, CDR2 SVGIG, per germline (reference sequence). Germline trimming cut 7 bases from V and 1 base from J; bases unmatched to any gene: 5. The CDR3 extends over 14 amino acids.

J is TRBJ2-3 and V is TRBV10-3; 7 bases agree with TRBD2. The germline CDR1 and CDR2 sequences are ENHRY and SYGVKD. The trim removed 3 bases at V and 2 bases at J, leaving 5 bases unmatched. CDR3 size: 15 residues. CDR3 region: CAISESSGTTDTQYF. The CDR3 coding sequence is TGTGCCATCAGTGAATCTAGCGGCACCACAGATACGCAGTATTTT.

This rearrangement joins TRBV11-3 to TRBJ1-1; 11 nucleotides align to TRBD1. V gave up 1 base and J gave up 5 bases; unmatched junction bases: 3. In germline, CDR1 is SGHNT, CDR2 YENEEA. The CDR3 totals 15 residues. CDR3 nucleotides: TGTGCCAGCAGCTTAGGGGGACAGGGGGGGACTGAAGCTTTCTTT. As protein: CASSLGGQGGTEAFF.

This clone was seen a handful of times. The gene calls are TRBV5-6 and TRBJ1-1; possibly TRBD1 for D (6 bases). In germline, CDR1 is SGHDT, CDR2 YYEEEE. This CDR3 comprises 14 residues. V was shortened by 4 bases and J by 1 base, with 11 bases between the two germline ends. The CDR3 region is CASSRQARNTEAFF. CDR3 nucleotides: TGTGCCAGCAGCCGACAGGCCAGGAACACTGAAGCTTTCTTT.

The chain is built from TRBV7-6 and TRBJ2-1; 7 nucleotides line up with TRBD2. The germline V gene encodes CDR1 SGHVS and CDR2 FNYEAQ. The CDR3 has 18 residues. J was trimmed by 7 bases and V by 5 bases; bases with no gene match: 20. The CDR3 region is CASSPEVIPGLRTNEQFF. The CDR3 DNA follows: TGTGCCAGCAGCCCAGAAGTTATACCGGGACTAAGGACTAATGAGCAGTTCTTC.